This T cell receptor (beta chain) was recovered during a study of cytomegalovirus exposure and HLA in healthy donors. In the PCR, 60 Vbeta and 13 Jbeta primers were used. Libraries were prepared by immunoSEQ multiplex PCR; TCRdb keeps only in-frame clonotypes and omits some of them. The sample lists under 200,000 clones, roughly 82% occurring once. Germline CDR1 SGHVS, CDR2 FQNEAQ. The CDR3 totals 18 residues. V lost 1 base to trimming and J lost 7 bases; unmatched junction nucleotides: 8. The chain uses TRBV7-8 and TRBJ2-1; 15 bases align to TRBD2. Sequencing was carried out using PBMCs. The origin of this receptor is a girl between 10 and 17 years old in good health and CMV-seropositive. As DNA, the CDR3 is TGTGCCAGCAGCTTAGTCATTACCGGGACTAGCGGGGGGAATGAGCAGTTCTTC. It yields the protein CASSLVITGTSGGNEQFF.